This TCR beta chain appears in the sequencing data of a study of T cells after yellow fever vaccination. A 5'RACE template-switching step, the method used to make TCR cDNA, added a universal primer site and UMIs. In TCRdb, the 5' RACE reads were re-called with MiXCR into one record per CDR3 protein. The sample includes hundreds of thousands of distinct CDR3 sequences, 10% to 15% of them seen just once. This clonotype came up a few times. This CDR3 comprises 16 residues. Deletions cut 4 bases from V and 7 bases from J, with 20 bases between. CDR1 SGHVS and CDR2 FNYEAQ come from the germline V gene. The TCR sequence derives from a man between 25 and 39 years old who received the YFV17D yellow fever vaccine. Sequencing used PBMCs, obtained on the day of the yellow fever booster vaccination. V is TRBV7-6 and J is TRBJ1-5; D is perhaps TRBD1 (6 bases). CDR3 nucleotide sequence: TGTGCCAGCAGCTCGACTACAGGGAACCCCGGCCAGCCCCAGCATTTT. Its protein is CASSSTTGNPGQPQHF.